Following are 27 T cell receptor beta chains from one sample sequenced in a study of neoadjuvant anti-PD-1 for oral cavity cancer (dated by TCRdb to about 2021). Libraries were made using the immunoSEQ multiplex PCR assay. TCRdb mirrors the immuneACCESS table, restricted to in-frame sequences. Some clones are absent from its copies; in checked studies, under half trace to an unresolved V gene, and the reason for the others is unknown. This sample holds about 37,000 clones; roughly 35% were observed only once. The top ten hold more than 15% of the sample. The label giving this sample's time point can be read as: after neoadjuvant nivolumab, at surgical resection. Sequenced here: tumor tissue, sampled after nivolumab (anti-PD-1) treatment. The receptors were gathered from a person between 40 and 79 years old with oral cavity squamous cell carcinoma.

The chain uses TRBV7-8 and TRBJ2-2, with D perhaps matching TRBD1 (5 bases). This CDR3 has 14 amino acids. The V end lost 5 bases, the J end lost 4 bases, and 11 bases lay between the germline ends. Germline V lookup: CDR1 SGHVS, CDR2 FQNEAQ. The CDR3 sequence is CASSAPTVTGELFF. The CDR3 DNA reads TGTGCCAGCAGCGCACCGACAGTCACCGGGGAGCTGTTTTTT.

This sequence joins TRBV11-3 and TRBJ2-1; the D gene could be TRBD1 or TRBD2 (5 bases each). The ends were cut back, 5 bases at V and 5 bases at J, with 13 bases in the middle. The CDR3 loop spans 14 amino acids. CDR1 is SGHNT and CDR2 is YENEEA in the germline V gene. Here the CDR3 DNA reads TGTGCCAGCAGCGCTACCGGGGCACACAATGAGCAGTTCTTC. Protein: CASSATGAHNEQFF.

This clone was detected a few times. The gene calls are TRBV7-3 and TRBJ1-6; 8 bases match TRBD1. CDR1 is SGHTA and CDR2 is FQGTGA in the germline V gene. The CDR3 extends over 14 amino acids. J gave up 9 bases and V 6 bases, and 7 bases lay outside the gene matches. CDR3 amino acids: CASRSGQGGSPLHF. CDR3 sequence (DNA): TGTGCCAGCAGATCCGGACAGGGTGGTTCACCCCTCCACTTT.

This clone was picked up a small number of times. The genes are TRBV5-1 and TRBJ1-5, with TRBD1 as a possible D gene (6 bases). V lost 0 bases and J lost 1, with 11 bases in between. CDR3 length: 16 amino acids. Looked up from germline, CDR1 is SGHRS and CDR2 is YFSETQ. CDR3 DNA sequence: TGCGCCAGCAGCTTGGTCGGAGGGGGGAGCAATCAGCCCCAGCATTTT. Amino acids: CASSLVGGGSNQPQHF.

The chain employs TRBV5-6 and TRBJ1-5; no clear D. Germline V lookup: CDR1 SGHDT, CDR2 YYEEEE. V was clipped by 0 bases and J by 0 bases, with 7 bases between them. This CDR3 contains 15 residues. Here the CDR3 reads CASSLGYGSNQPQHF. CDR3 DNA sequence: TGTGCCAGCAGCTTGGGTTACGGTAGCAATCAGCCCCAGCATTTT.

The rearrangement joins TRBV5-1 to TRBJ2-5, with no clear D. Per the germline V gene, CDR1 is SGHRS and CDR2 is YFSETQ. The length of the CDR3 is 15 residues. The V end was cut by 2 bases, the J end by 5 bases, with 16 bases between. The CDR3: CASSLGWQSRETQYF. The DNA for the CDR3 is TGCGCCAGCAGCTTAGGCTGGCAAAGTCGGGAGACCCAGTACTTC.

The chain links TRBV6-4 to TRBJ2-1; D possibly uses TRBD1 or TRBD2 (6 bases each). CDR1 and CDR2 (germline): MRHNA, SNTAGT. The CDR3 is made up of 15 amino acids. V lost 4 bases and J lost 4, with 14 bases in between. The CDR3 is CASSGATGRYNEQFF. Here the CDR3 DNA reads TGTGCCAGCAGTGGAGCCACAGGGAGGTACAATGAGCAGTTCTTC.

The J gene is TRBJ2-7, the V gene TRBV19, with D maybe TRBD2 (5 bases). The length of the CDR3 is 13 residues. V lost 3 bases, J lost 2 bases, and 8 bases lay in between. CDR1 is LNHDA, CDR2 SQIVND, per germline (reference sequence). CDR3 loop: CASSIGVTYEQYF. The CDR3 DNA reads TGTGCCAGTAGTATCGGGGTAACCTACGAGCAGTACTTC.

This clone was detected only a few times. The chain links TRBV19 to TRBJ2-1, with D uncertain. The germline V gene encodes CDR1 LNHDA and CDR2 SQIVND (reference sequence). The CDR3 has 12 residues. Trimming shortened V by 3 bases and J by 8 bases, and 8 bases separated the two germline ends. In nucleotides, the CDR3 is TGTGCCAGTAGTATTTGGGCAGATGAGCAGTTCTTC. It is translated as CASSIWADEQFF.

The J gene is TRBJ1-5, the V gene TRBV15; possibly TRBD1 for D (6 bases). Looked up from germline, CDR1 is LNHNV and CDR2 is YYDKDF (reference sequence). The CDR3 is 16 residues long. V shed 6 bases and J shed 5 bases, with 20 bases lying between them. The CDR3, as DNA: TGTGCCACCAGACTTAATACTCAGGGGAGGGATCAGCCCCAGCATTTT. Protein product: CATRLNTQGRDQPQHF.

This clone was seen at least ten times. The J gene is TRBJ2-3, the V gene TRBV2; possible D gene TRBD2, 6 bases. The germline V gene encodes CDR1 SNHLY and CDR2 FYNNEI. The V end lost 5 bases, the J end lost 3 bases, and 15 bases lay between the germline ends. This CDR3 region has 15 residues. Here the CDR3 reads CASSLRERSTDTQYF. The CDR3 bases are TGTGCCAGCAGTCTCCGGGAGCGGAGTACAGATACGCAGTATTTT.

This clone showed up just a few times. J is TRBJ1-1 and V is TRBV25-1; a possible D gene is TRBD1 (5 bases). Germline V lookup: CDR1 MGHDK, CDR2 SYGVNS. V lost 3 bases and J lost 1, with 9 bases in between. The CDR3 totals 14 residues. This chain's CDR3 is CASSELTANTEAFF. Written as DNA, the CDR3 is TGTGCCAGCAGTGAGTTGACAGCGAACACTGAAGCTTTCTTT.

The table lists this clone with a few counts. J is TRBJ2-3 and V is TRBV5-4, with D tentatively TRBD1 or TRBD2 (6 bases each). The germline V and J ends were trimmed by 2 bases and 2 bases, with 12 bases remaining between them. Germline V lookup: CDR1 SGHNT, CDR2 YYREEE (reference sequence). The CDR3 is 15 residues long. The CDR3 bases are TGTGCCAGCAGCTTCCCGGGGGCACACACAGATACGCAGTATTTT. It translates to CASSFPGAHTDTQYF.

The J gene is TRBJ1-2, the V gene TRBV18; possibly TRBD1 for D (6 bases). V lost 3 bases, J lost 4 bases, and 12 bases lay in between. Germline V lookup: CDR1 KGHSH, CDR2 LQKENI. This CDR3 has 14 amino acids. The CDR3 DNA reads TGTGCCAGCTCACCTAACAGGGATACCTATGGCTACACCTTC. This translates into CASSPNRDTYGYTF.

The V call is TRBV5-1, the J call TRBJ2-5; 9 bases map to TRBD2. The V gene end was trimmed by 2 bases and the J gene end by 2 bases; junction bases not matched to a gene: 4. Germline V gene sequence: CDR1 SGHRS, CDR2 YFSETQ. The CDR3 is 15 amino acids. The CDR3 region is CASSFGAGGQETQYF. DNA of the CDR3: TGCGCCAGCAGCTTTGGTGCGGGAGGGCAAGAGACCCAGTACTTC.

The sample holds a few counts of this clone. The chain carries TRBV19 and TRBJ1-2, with D perhaps matching TRBD1 (5 bases). The germline V gene has CDR1 LNHDA and CDR2 SQIVND (reference sequence). The V end lost 1 base, the J end lost 8 bases, and 17 bases lay between the germline ends. The length of the CDR3 is 15 residues. CDR3 amino acids: CASSIGRDRAPGYTF. CDR3 sequence (DNA): TGTGCCAGTAGTATAGGGCGGGACCGAGCCCCGGGCTACACCTTC.

This chain uses TRBV6-5 with TRBJ2-1, with D unresolved. Germline CDR1 reads MNHEY; CDR2 reads SVGAGI. This CDR3 comprises 13 residues. The ends were cut back, 11 bases at V and 4 bases at J, with 15 bases in the middle. The chain's CDR3 is CASGTILYNEQFF. The DNA for the CDR3 is TGTGCCTCAGGCACAATCCTATACAATGAGCAGTTCTTC.

The chain carries TRBV5-1 and TRBJ2-7; D not certain. This CDR3 contains 13 residues. CDR1 is SGHRS, CDR2 YFSETQ, per germline. V was pared by 4 bases and J by 4 bases, with 12 bases between. As DNA, the CDR3 is TGCGCCAGCAGCGAAATACCCGATTACGAGCAGTACTTC. Its translation is CASSEIPDYEQYF.

This clone was observed many times. The CDR3 is CASRAGRSGQPQHF. The CDR3 nucleotides read TGTGCCAGCAGGGCAGGGAGGTCGGGTCAGCCCCAGCATTTT. The gene calls are TRBV6-5 and TRBJ1-5; D might be TRBD1 (5 bases). Deletions cut 6 bases from V and 6 bases from J, with 15 bases between. Germline V gene data show CDR1 as MNHEY and CDR2 as SVGAGI. The CDR3 loop spans 14 amino acids.

The chain uses TRBV5-1 and TRBJ2-1, with TRBD1 identical over 8 bases. Looked up from germline, CDR1 is SGHRS and CDR2 is YFSETQ. Trimming cost V 3 bases and J 1 base; bases outside gene matches: 3. The CDR3 has 15 residues. CDR3 DNA: TGCGCCAGCAGCTCCACAGGGGGGTCCTACAATGAGCAGTTCTTC. It translates to CASSSTGGSYNEQFF.

The chain combines TRBV30 with TRBJ2-7, with a possible D match to TRBD1 (6 bases). The CDR3 is made up of 19 amino acids. CDR1 is GTSNPN and CDR2 is SVGIG in the germline V gene (reference sequence). Trimming took 0 bases from V and 3 from J, leaving 27 bases between them. For the CDR3, the DNA is TGTGCCTGGAGTGTACGAGGGCCCGGCCGGACAGAACTGTACTACGAGCAGTACTTC. Protein product: CAWSVRGPGRTELYYEQYF.

This clone occurred a few times. This chain joins TRBV6-5 and TRBJ1-1; no definite D call. This CDR3 contains 14 residues. Trimming cost V 2 bases and J 8 bases, with 15 bases left between them. Germline CDR1 reads MNHEY; CDR2 reads SVGAGI. The DNA for the CDR3 is TGTGCCAGCAGTTACACCCCGTGGGCAACAGAAGCTTTCTTT. It codes for CASSYTPWATEAFF.

This clone was seen repeatedly, ten times or more. The V and J genes are TRBV19 and TRBJ1-5; D is perhaps TRBD1 (5 bases). The CDR3 has 15 residues. The V gene lost 6 bases and the J gene lost 2 bases, with 14 bases spanning the gap. Germline V gene lookup returns CDR1 LNHDA and CDR2 SQIVND (reference sequence). In DNA form, the CDR3 reads TGTGCCAGTAGGGATTTTCTGGGGGGCAATCAGCCCCAGCATTTT. Residues: CASRDFLGGNQPQHF.

The chain carries TRBV9 and TRBJ2-2; D not resolved. CDR3 length: 13 amino acids. Per the germline V gene, CDR1 is SGDLS and CDR2 is YYNGEE. Trimming shortened V by 2 bases and J by 5 bases, and 7 bases separated the two germline ends. The CDR3 DNA sequence: TGTGCCAGCAGCGTCACTCTTACCGGGGAGCTGTTTTTT. Translated, it gives CASSVTLTGELFF.

The table lists this clone with a count of one. The chain links TRBV27 to TRBJ2-7; 10 bases match TRBD1. CDR1 and CDR2 (germline): MNHEY, SMNVEV (reference sequence). The CDR3 totals 15 residues. After removal of 2 bases from V and 2 bases from J, the junction contained 3 bases not matched to a gene. The CDR3 protein is CASSLTTGGAYEQYF. The CDR3 DNA sequence: TGTGCCAGCAGTTTAACGACAGGGGGCGCCTACGAGCAGTACTTC.

The V and J genes are TRBV4-1 and TRBJ2-3, with TRBD2 matching 7 bases. The CDR3 length is 16 residues. V was pared by 0 bases and J by 4 bases, with 7 bases of the junction left unmatched. Germline V CDR1 and CDR2: MGHRA, YSYEKL. CDR3 in amino acids: CASSQDRAGVSDTQYF. DNA for the CDR3: TGCGCCAGCAGCCAAGACCGCGCGGGAGTGTCAGATACGCAGTATTTT.

The chain recombines TRBV29-1 with TRBJ2-3; no clear D gene. The CDR3 has 14 residues. In germline, CDR1 is SQVTM, CDR2 ANQGSEA. V lost 5 bases, J lost 1 base, and 13 bases lay in between. CDR3 bases: TGCAGCGTTACCCCCCGAGACGGCACAGATACGCAGTATTTT. Translated, it gives CSVTPRDGTDTQYF.